The subject of this entry is one T cell receptor (beta chain). Its antigen remains unknown. The study excluded patients with uncontrolled infection, other autoimmune disease, pregnancy or lactation. RNA transcripts provided the source from which TCR beta CDR3 regions were amplified. The primer set for the first-round RT-PCR of the TCR CDR3 was HTBI. One entry per CDR3 protein, called by TCRdb with MiXCR from the multiplex PCR reads. Of about 640,000 distinct CDR3 sequences listed, less than 25% are singletons. The data originate from a study of T cells in Graves' hyperthyroidism and ophthalmopathy. For the study at large: Sampling of peripheral blood happened at initial diagnosis, prior to any treatment.

Deletions cut 2 bases from V and 8 bases from J, with 14 bases between. This CDR3 region has 14 residues. The germline V gene has CDR1 SGHDT and CDR2 YYEEEE. Study-wide results and limits: Appearing also in blood were most of the thyroid clonotypes expanded above 0.001.

The chain has TRBV5-6 and TRBJ1-3; D possibly corresponds to TRBD1 (5 bases). The sample comprised blood. This TCR was sampled from a man aged 25 to 45 with Graves' ophthalmopathy. The CDR3: CASSFGREEYTIYF. The CDR3 bases are TGTGCCAGCAGCTTTGGCAGGGAAGAGTACACCATATATTTT.